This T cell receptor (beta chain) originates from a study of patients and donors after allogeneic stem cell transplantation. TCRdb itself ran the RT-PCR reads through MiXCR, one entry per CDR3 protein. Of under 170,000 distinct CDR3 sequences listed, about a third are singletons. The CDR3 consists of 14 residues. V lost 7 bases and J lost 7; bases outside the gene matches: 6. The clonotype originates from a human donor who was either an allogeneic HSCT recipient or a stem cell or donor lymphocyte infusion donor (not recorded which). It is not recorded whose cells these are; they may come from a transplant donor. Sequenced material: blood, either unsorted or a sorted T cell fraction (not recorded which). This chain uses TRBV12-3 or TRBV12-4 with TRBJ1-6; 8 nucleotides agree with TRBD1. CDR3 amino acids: CASTDGDRNSPLHF. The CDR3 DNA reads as TGTGCCAGCACCGACGGGGACAGGAATTCACCCCTCCACTTT.